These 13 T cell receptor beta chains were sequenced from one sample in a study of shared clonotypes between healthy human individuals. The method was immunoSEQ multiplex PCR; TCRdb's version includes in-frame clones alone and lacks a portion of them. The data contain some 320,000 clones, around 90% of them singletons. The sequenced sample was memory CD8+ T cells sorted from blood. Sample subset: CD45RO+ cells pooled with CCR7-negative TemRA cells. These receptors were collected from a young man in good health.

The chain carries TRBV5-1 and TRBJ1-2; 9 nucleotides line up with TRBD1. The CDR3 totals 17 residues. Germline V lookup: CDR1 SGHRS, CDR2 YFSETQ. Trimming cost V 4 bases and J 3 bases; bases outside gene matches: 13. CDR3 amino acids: CASSHAGTGKRDYGYTF. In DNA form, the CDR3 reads TGCGCCAGCAGCCATGCCGGGACAGGGAAAAGGGACTATGGCTACACCTTC. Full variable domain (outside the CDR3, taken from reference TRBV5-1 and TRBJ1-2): KAGVTQTPRYLIKTRGQQVTLSCSPISGHRSVSWYQQTPGQGLQFLFEYFSETQRNKGNFPGRFSGRQFSNSRSEMNVSTLELGDSALYLCASSHAGTGKRDYGYTFGSGTRLTVV.

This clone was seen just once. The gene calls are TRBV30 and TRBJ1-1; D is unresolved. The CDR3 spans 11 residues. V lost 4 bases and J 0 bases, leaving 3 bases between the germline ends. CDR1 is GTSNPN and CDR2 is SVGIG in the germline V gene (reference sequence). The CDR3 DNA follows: TGTGCCTGGAAGTTGAACACTGAAGCTTTCTTT. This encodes CAWKLNTEAFF.

The CDR3 sequence: CASSVRRGHYTDTQYF. The CDR3 nucleotides read TGTGCCAGCAGCGTTAGAAGGGGACATTACACAGATACGCAGTATTTT. V is TRBV9 and J is TRBJ2-3, with a tentative D call TRBD1 (6 bases). The length of the CDR3 is 16 residues. CDR1 and CDR2 (germline): SGDLS, YYNGEE. V was clipped by 2 bases and J by 2 bases, with 15 bases between them.

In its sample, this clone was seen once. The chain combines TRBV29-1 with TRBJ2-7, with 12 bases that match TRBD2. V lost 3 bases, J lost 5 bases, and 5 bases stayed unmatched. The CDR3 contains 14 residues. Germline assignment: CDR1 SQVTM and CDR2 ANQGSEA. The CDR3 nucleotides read TGCAGCGTTGAGACGACTAGCGGGGGCCACGAGCAGTACTTC. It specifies CSVETTSGGHEQYF.

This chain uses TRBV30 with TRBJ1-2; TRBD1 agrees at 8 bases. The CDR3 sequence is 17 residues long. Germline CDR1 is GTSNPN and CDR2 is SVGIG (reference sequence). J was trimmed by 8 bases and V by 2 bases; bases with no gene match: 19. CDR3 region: CAWSLKSLQGDFRGYTF. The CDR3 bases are TGTGCCTGGAGTCTTAAATCCCTACAGGGGGATTTCCGAGGCTACACCTTC. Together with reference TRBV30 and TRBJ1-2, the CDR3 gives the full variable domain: SQTIHQWPATLVQPVGSPLSLECTVEGTSNPNLYWYRQAAGRGLQLLFYSVGIGQISSEVPQNLSASRPQDRQFILSSKKLLLSDSGFYLCAWSLKSLQGDFRGYTFGSGTRLTVV.

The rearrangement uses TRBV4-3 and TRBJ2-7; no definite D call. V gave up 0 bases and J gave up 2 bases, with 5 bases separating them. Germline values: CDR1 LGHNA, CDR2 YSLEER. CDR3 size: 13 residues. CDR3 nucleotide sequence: TGCGCCAGCAGCCAAGATCTAACCTACGAGCAGTACTTC. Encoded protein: CASSQDLTYEQYF.

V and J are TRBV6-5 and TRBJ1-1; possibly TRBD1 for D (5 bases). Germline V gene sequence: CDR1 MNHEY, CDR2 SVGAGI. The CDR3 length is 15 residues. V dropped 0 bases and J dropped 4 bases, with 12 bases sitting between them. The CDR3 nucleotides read TGTGCCAGCAGTTACTCGATCGGGGGTGGCACTGAAGCTTTCTTT. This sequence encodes CASSYSIGGGTEAFF.

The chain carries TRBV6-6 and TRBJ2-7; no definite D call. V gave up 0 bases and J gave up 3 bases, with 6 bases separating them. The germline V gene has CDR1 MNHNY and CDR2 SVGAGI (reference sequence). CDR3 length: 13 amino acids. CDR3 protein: CASSYSPVYEQYF. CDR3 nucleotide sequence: TGTGCCAGCAGTTACTCCCCCGTCTACGAGCAGTACTTC.

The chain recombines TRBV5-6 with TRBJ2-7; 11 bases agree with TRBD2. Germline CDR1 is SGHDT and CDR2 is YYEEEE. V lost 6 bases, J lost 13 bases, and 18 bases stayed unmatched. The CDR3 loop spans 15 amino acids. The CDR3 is CASTRQGTSGLGGYF. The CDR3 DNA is TGTGCCAGCACCCGCCAGGGGACTAGCGGCCTGGGGGGATACTTC.

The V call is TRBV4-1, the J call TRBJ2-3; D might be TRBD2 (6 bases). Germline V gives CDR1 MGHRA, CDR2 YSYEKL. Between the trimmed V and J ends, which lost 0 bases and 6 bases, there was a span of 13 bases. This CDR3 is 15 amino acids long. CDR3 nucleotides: TGCGCCAGCAGCCAAGACTTTGCGGGATCGGATACGCAGTATTTT. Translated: CASSQDFAGSDTQYF.

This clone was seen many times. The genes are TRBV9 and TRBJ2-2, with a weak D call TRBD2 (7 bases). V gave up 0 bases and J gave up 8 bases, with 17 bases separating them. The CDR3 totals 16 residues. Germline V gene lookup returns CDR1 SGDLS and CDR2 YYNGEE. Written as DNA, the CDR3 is TGTGCCAGCAGCGTAGGGTCTCGGGGGGCGAGTGGGGAGCTGTTTTTT. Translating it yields CASSVGSRGASGELFF.

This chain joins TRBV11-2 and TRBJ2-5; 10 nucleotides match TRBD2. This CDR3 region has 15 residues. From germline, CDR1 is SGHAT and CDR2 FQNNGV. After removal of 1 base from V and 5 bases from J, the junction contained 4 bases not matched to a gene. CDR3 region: CASSLGLAGEETQYF. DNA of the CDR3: TGTGCCAGCAGCTTAGGCCTAGCGGGAGAGGAGACCCAGTACTTC.

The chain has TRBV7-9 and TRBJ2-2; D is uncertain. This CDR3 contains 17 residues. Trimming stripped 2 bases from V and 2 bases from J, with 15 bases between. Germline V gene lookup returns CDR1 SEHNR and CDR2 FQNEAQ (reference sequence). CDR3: CASSLPSLTVNTGELFF. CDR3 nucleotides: TGTGCCAGCAGCTTACCATCTTTGACGGTAAACACCGGGGAGCTGTTTTTT.